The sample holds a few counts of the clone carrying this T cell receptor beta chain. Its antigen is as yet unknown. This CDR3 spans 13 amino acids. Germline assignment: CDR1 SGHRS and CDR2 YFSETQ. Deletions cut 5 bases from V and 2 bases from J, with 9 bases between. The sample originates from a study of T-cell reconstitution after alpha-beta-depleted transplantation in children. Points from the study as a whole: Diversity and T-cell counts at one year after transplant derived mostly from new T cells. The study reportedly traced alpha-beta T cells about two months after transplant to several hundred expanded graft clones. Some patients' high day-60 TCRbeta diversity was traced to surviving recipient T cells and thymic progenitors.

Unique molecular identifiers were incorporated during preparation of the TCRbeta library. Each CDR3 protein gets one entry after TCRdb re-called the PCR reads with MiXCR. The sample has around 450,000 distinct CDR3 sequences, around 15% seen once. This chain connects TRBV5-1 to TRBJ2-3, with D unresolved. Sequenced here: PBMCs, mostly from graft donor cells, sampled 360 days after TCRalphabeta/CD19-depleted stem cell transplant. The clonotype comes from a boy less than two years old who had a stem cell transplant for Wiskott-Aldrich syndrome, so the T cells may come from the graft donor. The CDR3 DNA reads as TGCGCCAGCAGACAGAGAGTCACAGATACGCAGTATTTT. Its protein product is CASRQRVTDTQYF.